This TCR beta chain was recovered during a study of identical twins. Each CDR3 protein gets one entry after TCRdb re-called the 5' RACE reads with MiXCR. The repertoire holds approximately 630,000 distinct CDR3 sequences, with 7.1% as singletons. This CDR3 region has 16 residues. J was trimmed by 0 bases and V by 6 bases; bases with no gene match: 8. This same sample was also part of a study on yellow fever vaccine responses in identical twins.

Sequenced material: PBMCs. The chain uses TRBV12-3 or TRBV12-4 and TRBJ2-7; 10 bases match TRBD2. This clonotype originated in a woman aged 18-30 years in good health. CDR3: CASRRRSGRASYEQYF. CDR3 coding DNA: TGTGCCAGCAGGAGAAGAAGCGGGAGGGCCTCCTACGAGCAGTACTTC.